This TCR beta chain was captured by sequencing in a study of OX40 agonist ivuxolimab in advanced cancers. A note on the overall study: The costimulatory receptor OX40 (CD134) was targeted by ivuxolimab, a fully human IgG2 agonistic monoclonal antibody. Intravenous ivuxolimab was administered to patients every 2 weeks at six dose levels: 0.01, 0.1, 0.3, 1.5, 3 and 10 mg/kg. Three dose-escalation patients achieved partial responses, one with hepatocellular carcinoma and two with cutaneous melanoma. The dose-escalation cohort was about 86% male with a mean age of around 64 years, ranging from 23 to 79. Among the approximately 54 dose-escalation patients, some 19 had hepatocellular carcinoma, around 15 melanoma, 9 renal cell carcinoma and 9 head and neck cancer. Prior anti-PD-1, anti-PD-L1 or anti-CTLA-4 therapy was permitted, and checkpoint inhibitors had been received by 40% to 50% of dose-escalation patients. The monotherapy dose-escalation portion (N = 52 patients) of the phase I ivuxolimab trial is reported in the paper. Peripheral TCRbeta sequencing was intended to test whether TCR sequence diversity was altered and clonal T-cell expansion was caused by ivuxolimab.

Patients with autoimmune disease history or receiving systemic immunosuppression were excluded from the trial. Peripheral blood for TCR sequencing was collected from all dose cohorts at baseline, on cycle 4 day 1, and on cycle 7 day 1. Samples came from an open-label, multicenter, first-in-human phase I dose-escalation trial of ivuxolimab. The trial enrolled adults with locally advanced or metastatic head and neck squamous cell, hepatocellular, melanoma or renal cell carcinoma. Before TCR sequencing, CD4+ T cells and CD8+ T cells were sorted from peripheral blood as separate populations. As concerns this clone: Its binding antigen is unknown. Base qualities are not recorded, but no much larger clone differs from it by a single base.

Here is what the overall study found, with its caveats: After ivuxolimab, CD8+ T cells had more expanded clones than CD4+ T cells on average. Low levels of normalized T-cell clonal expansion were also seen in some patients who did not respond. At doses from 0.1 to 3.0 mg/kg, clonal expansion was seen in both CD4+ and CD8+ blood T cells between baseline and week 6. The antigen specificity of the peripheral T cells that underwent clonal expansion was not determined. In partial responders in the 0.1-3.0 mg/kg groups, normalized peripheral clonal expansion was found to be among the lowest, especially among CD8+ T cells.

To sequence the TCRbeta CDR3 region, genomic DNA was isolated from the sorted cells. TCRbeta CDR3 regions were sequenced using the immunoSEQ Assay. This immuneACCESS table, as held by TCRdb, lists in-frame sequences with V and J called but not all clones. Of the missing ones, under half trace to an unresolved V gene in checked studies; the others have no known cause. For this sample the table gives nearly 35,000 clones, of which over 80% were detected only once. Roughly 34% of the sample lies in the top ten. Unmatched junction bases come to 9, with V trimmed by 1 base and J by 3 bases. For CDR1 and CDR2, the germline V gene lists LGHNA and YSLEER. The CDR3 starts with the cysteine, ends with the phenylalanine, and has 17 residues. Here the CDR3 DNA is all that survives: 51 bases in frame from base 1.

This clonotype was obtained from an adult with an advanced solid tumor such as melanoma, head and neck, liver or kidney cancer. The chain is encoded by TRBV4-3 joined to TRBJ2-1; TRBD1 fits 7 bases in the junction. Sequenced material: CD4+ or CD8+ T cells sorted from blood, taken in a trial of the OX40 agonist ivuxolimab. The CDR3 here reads CASSQAEGAVDYNEQFF. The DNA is TGCGCCAGCAGCCAAGCTGAGGGGGCCGTTGACTACAATGAGCAGTTCTTC.